The 21 T cell receptor beta chains listed next were all sequenced from one sample in a study of blood T cell repertoires in COVID-19. Only in-frame clones appear in the TCRdb table, and some are missing; sequencing was by immunoSEQ multiplex PCR. The table shows roughly 65,000 clones, with about 82% occurring only once. The sequenced material came from peripheral blood. These receptors originate from a man aged 50-60 years with acute or convalescent COVID-19.

This clone was found once. The chain is built from TRBV2 and TRBJ1-5; maybe TRBD1 (5 bases). V lost 0 bases to trimming and J lost 7 bases, with 16 bases between them. Germline CDR1 SNHLY, CDR2 FYNNEI. CDR3 length: 16 residues. The CDR3 spells CASSEALGRADQPQHF. The CDR3 DNA reads as TGTGCCAGCAGTGAAGCCTTGGGCAGGGCTGACCAGCCCCAGCATTTT.

The chain recombines TRBV28 with TRBJ1-1; D might be TRBD1 (5 bases). With 7 bases removed from V and 2 bases from J, the gap between germline ends came to 17 bases. The CDR3 contains 15 residues. The V gene's germline CDR1 is MDHEN and CDR2 SYDVKM. This CDR3 is CASILTQGTNTEAFF. The CDR3 bases are TGTGCCAGCATCCTCACTCAGGGAACCAACACTGAAGCTTTCTTT.

V usage is TRBV10-3 and J usage is TRBJ2-7; 12 bases line up with TRBD2. Germline V gene lookup returns CDR1 ENHRY and CDR2 SYGVKD. V shed 4 bases and J 6 bases; nucleotides not matched to a gene: 7. The CDR3 contains 15 residues. CDR3 region: CAISGTSGERGEQYF. The CDR3 bases are TGTGCCATCAGTGGGACTAGCGGGGAGCGGGGCGAGCAGTACTTC.

V and J are TRBV7-3 and TRBJ1-6, with 10 nucleotides matching TRBD1. This CDR3 comprises 15 residues. Germline V gene lookup returns CDR1 SGHTA and CDR2 FQGTGA. V trimming: 6 bases; J trimming: 10 bases; junction bases outside the gene matches: 9. CDR3: CASSYLGQGGSPLHF. CDR3 sequence (DNA): TGTGCCAGCAGTTATCTTGGACAGGGGGGATCACCCCTCCACTTT.

The CDR3, as DNA: TGTGCCAGCAGCCAGGGGGCCGGGGGAGCCAAAAACATTCAGTACTTC. Its protein is CASSQGAGGAKNIQYF. The J gene is TRBJ2-4, the V gene TRBV11-2, with 8 bases fitting TRBD1. After removal of 5 bases from V and 0 bases from J, the junction contained 6 bases not matched to a gene. This CDR3 region has 16 residues. Germline CDR1 reads SGHAT; CDR2 reads FQNNGV.

The chain has TRBV28 and TRBJ1-5; 7 bases agree with TRBD1. V dropped 6 bases and J dropped 1; count of bases not matched to a gene: 6. The germline V gene has CDR1 MDHEN and CDR2 SYDVKM. The CDR3 consists of 15 residues. DNA for the CDR3: TGTGCCAGCAGACCACAGGGGAAAAGCAATCAGCCCCAGCATTTT. It encodes CASRPQGKSNQPQHF.

The V call is TRBV11-2, the J call TRBJ1-6, with 8 positions matching TRBD1. This CDR3 is built from 16 residues. After removal of 3 bases from V and 8 bases from J, the junction contained 9 bases not matched to a gene. Germline-derived CDR1 and CDR2 are SGHAT and FQNNGV. The CDR3 here is CASSFTGTGSYSPLHF. The CDR3 nucleotides read TGTGCCAGCAGCTTCACCGGGACAGGATCATATTCACCCCTCCACTTT.

This clone was seen a handful of times. This chain uses TRBV6-1 with TRBJ1-2; weak D call: TRBD1 (6 bases). This CDR3 region has 15 residues. From germline, CDR1 is MNHNS and CDR2 SASEGT. V dropped 2 bases and J dropped 4 bases, with 14 bases sitting between them. CDR3 amino acids: CASSERAPGAYGYTF. The CDR3 DNA sequence: TGTGCCAGCAGTGAACGGGCCCCAGGGGCCTATGGCTACACCTTC.

The CDR3 reads CASSLGDFIYNEQFF. For the CDR3, the DNA is TGCGCCAGCAGCTTGGGTGACTTTATCTACAATGAGCAGTTCTTC. V is TRBV5-1 and J is TRBJ2-1; D is unclear. The CDR3 sequence is 15 residues long. Germline V gene sequence: CDR1 SGHRS, CDR2 YFSETQ. V was cut by 0 bases and J by 3 bases, with 10 bases left in between.

The chain carries TRBV19 and TRBJ1-5; D is possibly TRBD1 (6 bases). The germline V gene encodes CDR1 LNHDA and CDR2 SQIVND (reference sequence). Trimming removed 8 bases at V and 8 bases at J, with 13 bases between. CDR3 size: 12 residues. This chain's CDR3 is CASVVSGEPQHF. The CDR3, as DNA: TGTGCCAGTGTGGTTTCAGGGGAGCCCCAGCATTTT.

This clone was seen only a few times. The chain has TRBV7-9 and TRBJ1-2; 7 bases are shared with TRBD1. The CDR3 runs to 14 residues. Germline trimming cut 5 bases from V and 3 bases from J; bases unmatched to any gene: 6. Germline CDR1 reads SEHNR; CDR2 reads FQNEAQ (reference sequence). The CDR3 region is CASSIPGTDYGYTF. CDR3 in DNA: TGTGCCAGCAGCATTCCCGGGACAGACTATGGCTACACCTTC.

The rearrangement uses TRBV5-1 and TRBJ2-5, with TRBD1 matching over 10 bases. CDR3 length: 17 amino acids. Germline assignment: CDR1 SGHRS and CDR2 YFSETQ. The V gene end was trimmed by 5 bases and the J gene end by 5 bases; junction bases not matched to a gene: 15. Here the CDR3 reads CASSPNRQGAPGETQYF. The CDR3 DNA sequence: TGCGCCAGCAGTCCGAATAGACAGGGGGCACCGGGGGAGACCCAGTACTTC. Drawing the rest from reference TRBV5-1 and TRBJ2-5, the complete variable domain is KAGVTQTPRYLIKTRGQQVTLSCSPISGHRSVSWYQQTPGQGLQFLFEYFSETQRNKGNFPGRFSGRQFSNSRSEMNVSTLELGDSALYLCASSPNRQGAPGETQYFGPGTRLLVL.

The genes are TRBV7-9 and TRBJ2-3; D not resolved. CDR3 length: 15 residues. Germline V gives CDR1 SEHNR, CDR2 FQNEAQ (reference sequence). Trimming pared 3 bases from V and 0 bases from J, leaving 10 bases between. CDR3 nucleotides: TGTGCCAGCAGCTTTCTGGCTTCTAGCACAGATACGCAGTATTTT. It codes for CASSFLASSTDTQYF.

The chain uses TRBV9 and TRBJ2-6, with a tentative D call TRBD2 (6 bases). The CDR3 extends over 16 amino acids. Germline loops: CDR1 SGDLS, CDR2 YYNGEE. With 4 bases removed from V and 0 bases from J, the gap between germline ends came to 11 bases. This chain's CDR3 is CASSPRRASGANVLTF. In DNA form, the CDR3 reads TGTGCCAGCAGCCCTCGGAGGGCCTCTGGGGCCAACGTCCTGACTTTC.

The rearrangement joins TRBV20-1 to TRBJ1-3; D call uncertain. Trimming removed 5 bases from V and 0 bases from J, with 2 bases in between. This CDR3 is 11 amino acids long. Germline CDR1 is DFQATT and CDR2 is SNEGSKA (reference sequence). DNA of the CDR3: TGCAGTGCTCTCTCTGGAAACACCATATATTTT. It is translated as CSALSGNTIYF.

V usage is TRBV21-1 and J usage is TRBJ2-1; TRBD2, the table's D call, lacks a check against the DNA. TRBV21-1 counts as a pseudogene. This CDR3 has 17 amino acids. The CDR3 DNA is TGTGCCAGCAGCAAAGAAGGGCCGCCAGGGAGGGGCAATGAGCAGTTCTTC. Its translation: CASSKEGPPGRGNEQFF.

V is TRBV21-1 and J is TRBJ1-1; no DNA check was done on the table's D call, TRBD1. TRBV21-1 is termed a pseudogene. The CDR3 is made up of 14 amino acids. CDR3 sequence (DNA): TGTGCCAGCAGCGACCGAACAGGTCAAACTGAAGCTTTCTTT. It codes for CASSDRTGQTEAFF.

This sequence joins TRBV2 and TRBJ1-5; no clear D. Trimming pared 8 bases from V and 4 bases from J, leaving 12 bases between. The CDR3 is 13 residues long. Per germline, CDR1 SNHLY and CDR2 FYNNEI. The CDR3 spells CASLQEGNQPQHF. In DNA form, the CDR3 reads TGTGCCAGCCTGCAGGAGGGAAATCAGCCCCAGCATTTT.

This clone was observed a few times. The chain joins TRBV28 to TRBJ1-5; D not certain. This CDR3 spans 11 amino acids. V shed 5 bases and J shed 5 bases, with 4 bases lying between them. Germline V gene sequence: CDR1 MDHEN, CDR2 SYDVKM. CDR3 in amino acids: CASSPHQPQHF. The CDR3 DNA is TGTGCCAGCAGTCCTCATCAGCCCCAGCATTTT.

The J gene is TRBJ2-3, the V gene TRBV11-2, with D maybe TRBD1 (5 bases). There are 16 residues in the CDR3. The germline V and J ends were trimmed by 7 bases and 0 bases, with 17 bases remaining between them. Germline V CDR1 and CDR2: SGHAT, FQNNGV. CDR3 bases: TGTGCCAGCAACACCGCGGCAGGGCCTAGCACAGATACGCAGTATTTT. Amino acid sequence: CASNTAAGPSTDTQYF. Drawing the rest from reference TRBV11-2 and TRBJ2-3, the complete variable domain is EAGVAQSPRYKIIEKRQSVAFWCNPISGHATLYWYQQILGQGPKLLIQFQNNGVVDDSQLPKDRFSAERLKGVDSTLKIQPAKLEDSAVYLCASNTAAGPSTDTQYFGPGTRLTVL.

The sample holds one count of this clone. The genes are TRBV6-5 and TRBJ1-3; D remains ambiguous. The V end was cut by 6 bases, the J end by 8 bases, with 11 bases between. Germline-derived CDR1 and CDR2 are MNHEY and SVGAGI. The CDR3 sequence is 12 residues long. Here the CDR3 DNA reads TGTGCCAGCAGCAACCCCTCAGACACCATATATTTT. It yields the protein CASSNPSDTIYF.